This paragraph covers one T cell receptor (beta chain) sequence. What it binds is unknown. The sample comes from a study of CD8+ T cells in alopecia areata. Study findings and constraints: In scalp and blood during tofacitinib, many expanded lesional clones persisted.

Treatment reported: oral pan-JAK inhibitor, 5-10 mg twice daily. TCR sequencing used cDNA made by reverse transcription of extracted RNA. Clones were read by immunoSEQ multiplex PCR, and TCRdb kept only the in-frame ones, dropping some. The repertoire holds 190,000 or so clones, roughly 61% seen once, with over 9.5% in the top ten. The specimen was CD8+ T cells sorted from blood, collected at week 24, from a patient treated with tofacitinib. The receptor was derived from a human donor with alopecia areata.

The CDR3 DNA is TGTGCCAGCTCACGGGGGACAGGGACTGAAGCTTTCTTT. Protein sequence: CASSRGTGTEAFF. The chain couples TRBV18 to TRBJ1-1, with 9 bases lining up with TRBD1. This CDR3 is built from 13 residues. The J segment lost 5 bases and the V segment lost 4 bases, leaving 2 bases of the junction unmatched. The germline CDR1 and CDR2 sequences are KGHSH and LQKENI.